This T cell receptor (beta chain) comes out of a study of cytomegalovirus exposure and HLA in healthy donors (dated 2017 in TCRdb). As for the study more broadly: In an earlier analysis of under 750 of the donors, under 300 Gb of sequence data and 90 million to 130 million unique TCR beta sequences from about 190 million T cells were reported. Approximately 300 gigabases of sequencing data and approximately 85 million unique TCR sequences were included in an early release covering around 650 HLA-typed donors. Among the roughly 400 genotyped donors, around 79% belonged to the genetic ancestry cluster associated with self-reported Caucasian donors. The study was designed to test whether signatures of past pathogen exposure could be identified by cataloging public T cell receptors. The study used immunosequencing to profile the T cell repertoires of 666 subjects and linked those repertoires to cytomegalovirus serostatus. Along with the roughly 670-subject first cohort, a separate validation cohort of 120 different subjects was used. To predict cytomegalovirus infection status, the study brought together high-throughput TCR immunosequencing, statistical association of individual TCRs with disease status, and machine learning. A later analysis re-examined previously published TCR beta repertoires from around 670 donors and added high-resolution HLA genotyping to investigate patterns of TCR occurrence. Rather than using new phenotypic data, the later analysis identified candidate immune exposures from TCR beta sequences and from how often those sequences occurred across donors. An earlier analysis of roughly 600 of the donors used high-throughput TCR beta sequencing to judge whether each TCR beta V gene segment behaved as functional or pseudogenic. Donor age, sex, ethnicity and CMV serostatus were compiled together with the repertoire data. A later genetic analysis took genome-wide SNP genotypes for 398 of the 666 donors and used that subset as a discovery cohort. All discovery cohort repertoires had been generated using a single sequencing platform. HLA typing covered class I and class II loci at four-digit resolution. Typing coverage differed by locus: A, B, C, DRB1 and DQB1 were typed in roughly 620-640 donors, DQA1 in about 560, DPA1 in approximately 600, and DPB1 in just under 480. Roughly five DR-DQ haplotypes were handled as single units for association and clustering, since linkage in the cohort was strong. Among 398 genotyped donors of the cohort, an average of about 220,000 unique TCR beta nucleotide sequences was sequenced per donor, of which 15% to 20% were non-productive.

Libraries were constructed by the immunoSEQ multiplex PCR assay. The multiplex PCR relied on a mix of 60 forward primers for TCR Vbeta segments and 13 reverse primers for TCR Jbeta segments. The CDR3 region of rearranged TCR beta genes was amplified from genomic DNA with a multiplex PCR assay. Amplified TCR beta libraries were sequenced as 87-base-pair reads on the Illumina HiSeq System. From the authors' description of their analysis: In a later analysis, tens of millions of unique TCR beta chains were counted across the roughly 610 repertoires, and around 10 million of these chains were shared by at least two donors. A nearest-neighbor algorithm error-corrected the raw reads and collapsed the reads into unique sequences, merging closely related sequences to remove PCR and sequencing errors. V, D and J gene segments were assigned by aligning CDR3 sequences to IMGT reference sequences. Each retained sequence needed at least a six-nucleotide match to both a V gene segment and a J gene segment. A rearrangement counted as productive if the CDR3 had no stop codons and remained in frame with V and J, and every other rearrangement counted as non-productive. CDR3 was defined by IMGT convention, running from the second conserved V-encoded cysteine to the conserved J-encoded phenylalanine. The earlier analysis of some 540 of the donors excluded any sequence lacking an unambiguous match to a single V gene segment. In an earlier analysis of approximately 560 of the donors, a V segment was called functional when productive rearrangements were above 56.7%, and segregating when the standard deviation between donors exceeded 5%. A statistical classification framework was built for diagnosing cytomegalovirus status from the catalog of TCR beta chain sequences. V and J gene assignment, in a later analysis, came from comparing TCR nucleotide sequences with IMGT/GENE-DB human TR gene sequences. Using the TCRdist pipeline, a later analysis assigned CDR3 sequences along with most-parsimonious VDJ recombination scenarios. In a later analysis, each TCR beta chain was defined by its CDR3 amino acid sequence together with its V-gene family, and reads without a unique V-gene family were excluded. As a way to deal with suspected cross-contamination and a sequencing artifact, a later analysis dropped 592 nucleotide sequences that were highly shared and had low generation probability. In a later analysis, a clonal expansion index for each public chain was calculated from normalized within-repertoire ranks of inferred template counts. In a later analysis, generation probabilities were computed using a VDJ recombination model fitted to out-of-frame rearrangements, and the results were checked against IGoR. A later analysis scored TCR-TCR, TCR-HLA and TCR-CMV co-occurrence with hypergeometric tests, applying a repertoire-size bias correction to TCR pairs. To estimate false discovery rates, a later analysis permuted the HLA or CMV assignments 20 times. A later analysis grouped co-occurring TCRs with DBSCAN, adding TCRdist sequence similarity when clustering within HLA-allele-positive subsets. Co-occurrence clustering excluded repertoires with fewer than 30,000 or more than 120,000 public chains, plus five with anomalous nucleotide sharing. TCRdb stores this immuneACCESS table with in-frame sequences only. Part of the clones is absent; in the studies checked, under half of the shortfall reflects unresolved V genes, and no reason is known for the rest. V and J calls and clone size are those listed in that table; D and trimming were worked out from the DNA. A total of about 63,000 clones appear in this sample, roughly 80% of them only once. The ten largest clones capture around 25% of the sample.

Remarks on this clone: The antigen it recognizes is unknown. Base qualities are missing; no much larger clone stands one base away.

In total, more than 500 healthy bone marrow donors made up the cohort. At the time of sampling, every cohort member was nominally healthy, though immune exposures that went unrecorded were likely present. The donor tested CMV seropositive and was one of the 289 seropositive cohort members. A peripheral blood sample was collected from each donor, and TCR beta sequencing was performed on peripheral blood mononuclear cells. Genomic DNA was extracted from the blood cell samples with the Qiagen DNeasy Blood Extraction Kit. On the study overall, not on this receptor specifically: For the cohort, immune exposure information was limited to CMV serostatus. Presence/absence analyses assumed roughly uniform sequencing depth across donors, an assumption that may not hold. The study listed 170 or so TCR beta chains as associated with cytomegalovirus. Some IMGT-functional V segments, including TRBV6-2 and TRBV6-3, could not be distinguished by the 87-base-pair reads and were therefore excluded. Compared with the 666-donor mean, donors in an Asian-associated ancestry cluster had fewer N-insertions in productive TCRs, according to a later genetic analysis. Broadly in line with IMGT annotations, most TCR beta V segments showed up in productive rearrangements about 90% or about 30% of the time in an earlier analysis of 450 to 600 of the donors. The cohort was sequenced for TCR beta chains only, and without alpha or paired-chain data the features that could be detected were limited. A later analysis found that most CMV-associated TCR beta chains appeared HLA-restricted, with HLA associations seemingly driven largely by CMV exposure. A later analysis associated about 17,000 TCR beta sequences with specific HLA alleles at a false discovery rate of 0.05. The earlier analysis of approximately 540 of the donors excluded some 15 rarely observed V segments, including chromosome 9 orphons, because counts were too low. A later analysis reported that several top co-occurrence clusters appeared linked to parvovirus B19, influenza, CMV and Epstein-Barr virus. Most TCR sequences were observed very rarely across donors, whereas some public TCRs were present in many individuals. Cytomegalovirus status was reported to be diagnosed by the classifier with high specificity and sensitivity in both the original and validation cohorts. The authors suggested that the approach could potentially be extended to other disease states and immunological phenotypes. The sequencing pipeline was judged likely to have produced a cluster of highly shared sequence variants as a technical artifact. A later analysis found that HLA-associated TCR beta chains were more clonally expanded and had lower generation probabilities than equally common non-associated chains. An association between a missense DCLRE1C variant and V-gene and J-gene trimming of TCR beta chains was found in a later genetic analysis and replicated in an independent cohort. When HLA alleles, especially DR and DQ, strongly co-occurred, attributing TCR associations to individual alleles was difficult. Linkage disequilibrium might explain the correlated functional status among segregating V segments, but an unknown experimental factor could not be ruled out. In vitro tests confirmed that a few of the cytomegalovirus-associated TCR beta chains recognize cytomegalovirus antigens. Because some donors lacked HLA typing at each locus, the association tests relied only on the typed subset. In a later analysis, TCR association rates were found to vary across HLA loci, with the most associated TCRs seen for DRB1 alleles and the fewest for HLA-C alleles. A further reported finding was that TCR beta sequences accurately predicted the HLA-A and HLA-B alleles for most subjects in the first cohort.

Between the V and J ends, shortened by 3 bases and 4 bases respectively, the junction contains 10 bases. Inclusive of the bounding cysteine and phenylalanine, the CDR3 is 14 residues long. The sequence is cut down to CDR3 DNA, 42 bases in frame from base 1. According to the germline V gene (reference sequence), CDR1 reads LNHDA and CDR2 reads SQIVND. The sequencing input was PBMCs. The V and J genes are TRBV19 and TRBJ1-3; the best D guess is TRBD1, with 6 bases matching. This receptor was identified in a woman in her 40s in good health and CMV-seropositive. This receptor has the CDR3 CASSIGTIGNTIYF. The DNA is TGTGCCAGTAGTATTGGGACAATCGGAAACACCATATATTTT. Reference TRBV19 and TRBJ1-3 proteins supply the regions before and after the CDR3; the full variable domain is: DGGITQSPKYLFRKEGQNVTLSCEQNLNHDAMYWYRQDPGQGLRLIYYSQIVNDFQKGDIAEGYSVSREKKESFPLTVTSAQKNPTAFYLCASSIGTIGNTIYFGEGSWLTVV.